What follows are 21 T cell receptor beta chains derived from one specimen sequenced in a study of brain T cells in children with intractable seizures. Assay used: immunoSEQ multiplex PCR; TCRdb lists only in-frame clones, some missing. This sample has 50,000 to 75,000 clones; approximately 95% occur once, and the top ten carry 0.35% to 0.4%. This specimen was peripheral blood, taken at surgery. Source of these receptors: a boy less than two years old with focal cortical dysplasia and intractable seizures.

The rearrangement links TRBV20-1 to TRBJ2-7; D call uncertain. Trimming left V 3 bases short and J 3 bases short, with 6 bases between. In germline, CDR1 is DFQATT, CDR2 SNEGSKA (reference sequence). This CDR3 is 11 amino acids long. CDR3: CSASARYEQYF. The CDR3 DNA reads as TGCAGTGCTAGTGCTCGCTACGAGCAGTACTTC.

Points on this clone: One junction end disagrees with the germline gene, perhaps due to a read error. J is TRBJ1-1 and V is TRBV3-1 (or the pseudogene TRBV3-2), with D possibly matching TRBD1 (6 bases). Germline CDR1 LGHDT, CDR2 YNNKEL (reference sequence). The CDR3 contains 16 residues. Here the CDR3 reads CASSRNLRTGNPEAFF. The DNA of the CDR3 is TGTGCCAGCAGCCGCAACCTCCGAACAGGGAACCCTGAAGCTTTCTTT.

The V and J genes are TRBV11-2 and TRBJ2-3, with 10 bases fitting TRBD2. The CDR3 runs 16 residues. Trimming at V came to 5 bases and at J to 3 bases, leaving 8 bases not matched to a gene. Per germline, CDR1 SGHAT and CDR2 FQNNGV. The CDR3 spells CASSLAGLAVTDTQYF. CDR3 nucleotides: TGTGCCAGCAGCCTGGCAGGACTAGCGGTAACAGATACGCAGTATTTT.

Written as DNA, the CDR3 is TGCGCCAAAAACACCGCCAGGGTGGGGGGCTCCTACGAGCAGTACTTC. This gives the protein CAKNTARVGGSYEQYF. The chain recombines TRBV4-3 with TRBJ2-7; tentatively, D is TRBD2 (6 bases). CDR1 LGHNA and CDR2 YSLEER come from the germline V gene. V was pared by 10 bases and J by 0 bases, with 22 bases between. This CDR3 comprises 16 residues.

J is TRBJ2-7 and V is TRBV21-1; the table's D gene call, TRBD2, was not cross checked with the DNA. TRBV21-1 is recorded as a pseudogene. The CDR3 length is 18 residues. CDR3 region: CASSKAPGTSGRGYEQYF. The CDR3 DNA follows: TGTGCCAGCAGCAAAGCGCCTGGGACTAGCGGGAGGGGGTACGAGCAGTACTTC.

This chain uses TRBV10-3 with TRBJ2-5, with TRBD2 identical over 8 bases. V shed 6 bases and J 4 bases; nucleotides not matched to a gene: 7. CDR3 length equals 14 residues. CDR1 is ENHRY and CDR2 is SYGVKD in the germline V gene. The chain's CDR3 is CAIRAGGGPETQYF. CDR3 bases: TGTGCCATCAGGGCCGGGGGGGGCCCAGAGACCCAGTACTTC.

The chain employs TRBV2 and TRBJ2-7, with 9 bases aligning to TRBD1. This CDR3 spans 11 amino acids. From germline, CDR1 is SNHLY and CDR2 FYNNEI. J gave up 5 bases and V 10 bases, and 3 bases lay outside the gene matches. The CDR3 DNA reads as TGTGCCATCACAGGGGGCCACGAGCAGTACTTC. This sequence encodes CAITGGHEQYF.

The chain carries TRBV3-1 (or the pseudogene TRBV3-2) and TRBJ2-1; D perhaps matches TRBD1 (6 bases). The CDR3 totals 16 residues. V gave up 2 bases and J gave up 0 bases, with 11 bases separating them. Germline V gene lookup returns CDR1 LGHDT and CDR2 YNNKEL (reference sequence). CDR3 DNA: TGTGCCAGCAGCCAAAGTAGGGGGAGCTCCTACAATGAGCAGTTCTTC. Protein: CASSQSRGSSYNEQFF.

A single count supports this clone. CDR3 coding DNA: TGTGCCACGAAAAGGACAGATCGTAATGGCTACACCTTC. Its translation: CATKRTDRNGYTF. This sequence joins TRBV10-3 and TRBJ1-2, with D perhaps matching TRBD1 (6 bases). Trimming removed 10 bases at V and 6 bases at J, with 18 bases between. The CDR3 sequence is 13 residues long. The germline V gene has CDR1 ENHRY and CDR2 SYGVKD.

The chain employs TRBV16 and TRBJ2-1; D is unresolved. Germline V CDR1 and CDR2: KGHSY, FQNENV. This CDR3 spans 15 amino acids. Trimming took off 5 bases at V and 6 bases at J, with 17 bases between the two ends. CDR3 sequence: CASSYIWGSPNEQFF. CDR3 bases: TGTGCCAGCAGCTACATATGGGGTAGTCCCAATGAGCAGTTCTTC. Full variable domain (remainder filled in from reference TRBV16 and TRBJ2-1): GEEVAQTPKHLVRGEGQKAKLYCAPIKGHSYVFWYQQVLKNEFKFLISFQNENVFDETGMPKERFSAKCLPNSPCSLEIQATKLEDSAVYFCASSYIWGSPNEQFFGPGTRLTVL.

This clone was recorded a few times. The chain joins TRBV27 to TRBJ2-7; D gene unclear. From germline, CDR1 is MNHEY and CDR2 SMNVEV (reference sequence). V lost 4 bases and J 2 bases, leaving 12 bases between the germline ends. The length of the CDR3 is 14 residues. This CDR3 reads CASSSNSFTYEQYF. The CDR3 nucleotides read TGTGCCAGCAGTTCCAACAGCTTCACCTACGAGCAGTACTTC.

V usage is TRBV7-6 and J usage is TRBJ2-2; maybe TRBD1 (5 bases). The germline gives CDR1 SGHVS, CDR2 FNYEAQ. CDR3 length equals 11 residues. The V end was cut by 7 bases, the J end by 7 bases, with 7 bases between. The CDR3 sequence: CASKGIGELFF. The CDR3 coding sequence is TGTGCCAGCAAGGGGATCGGGGAGCTGTTTTTT.

The CDR3 is CASSVATGGPYEQYF. The CDR3, as DNA: TGTGCCAGCAGCGTAGCTACGGGCGGACCCTACGAGCAGTACTTC. The chain uses TRBV9 and TRBJ2-7; no firm D call. Germline V lookup: CDR1 SGDLS, CDR2 YYNGEE. Between the trimmed V and J ends, which lost 0 bases and 2 bases, there was a span of 12 bases. The CDR3 length is 15 residues.

V and J are TRBV6-6 and TRBJ1-1, with unresolved D. Germline values: CDR1 MNHNY, CDR2 SVGAGI (reference sequence). V lost 2 bases to trimming and J lost 1 base, with 5 bases between them. The CDR3 length is 13 residues. CDR3 protein: CASSYGPNTEAFF. CDR3 sequence (DNA): TGTGCCAGCAGTTACGGCCCGAACACTGAAGCTTTCTTT.

This clone was seen a single time. The CDR3 spells CATSIRGLGNTEAFF. The CDR3 DNA reads TGTGCCACCAGCATCAGGGGGCTGGGGAACACTGAAGCTTTCTTT. The rearrangement uses TRBV15 and TRBJ1-1; 8 nucleotides match TRBD1. This CDR3 is 15 amino acids long. CDR1 and CDR2 (germline): LNHNV, YYDKDF (reference sequence). The V segment lost 4 bases and the J segment 1 base; nucleotides outside the gene matches: 5.

This clone was recorded only once. The chain joins TRBV15 to TRBJ2-7; perhaps TRBD2 as D (5 bases). The CDR3 runs to 13 residues. Trimming took 1 base from V and 5 from J, leaving 9 bases between them. Per germline, CDR1 LNHNV and CDR2 YYDKDF (reference sequence). CDR3 in DNA: TGTGCCACCAGCAGAGGGCCCGGGAACGAGCAGTACTTC. It codes for CATSRGPGNEQYF.

The rearrangement joins TRBV3-1 (or the pseudogene TRBV3-2) to TRBJ2-2; D is perhaps TRBD2 (6 bases). Germline CDR1 LGHDT, CDR2 YNNKEL (reference sequence). This CDR3 is 16 amino acids long. V was pared by 0 bases and J by 4 bases, with 12 bases between. The CDR3 bases are TGTGCCAGCAGCCAAGAGGGACTCGTTGGCACCGGGGAGCTGTTTTTT. It yields the protein CASSQEGLVGTGELFF.

The chain employs TRBV24-1 and TRBJ2-3, with 11 bases aligning to TRBD2. With 7 bases clipped from V and 5 bases from J, the junction kept 7 bases outside the gene matches. Germline lookup yields CDR1 KGHDR and CDR2 SFDVKD. This CDR3 is built from 15 residues. In nucleotides, the CDR3 is TGTGCCACCAGCAAAACTAGCGGGAGTGGAGATACGCAGTATTTT. It is translated as CATSKTSGSGDTQYF.

This clone came up once. J is TRBJ2-3 and V is TRBV12-3 or TRBV12-4, with D unclear. Trimming shortened V by 6 bases and J by 2 bases, and 3 bases separated the two germline ends. This CDR3 is 11 amino acids long. For the CDR3, the DNA is TGTGCCAGCAGGCTCACAGATACGCAGTATTTT. This encodes CASRLTDTQYF.

The J gene is TRBJ2-5, the V gene TRBV19, with D possibly TRBD1 on 5 matching bases. Per germline, CDR1 LNHDA and CDR2 SQIVND (reference sequence). The CDR3 is 13 residues long. V lost 7 bases and J lost 3, with 12 bases in between. This CDR3 reads CASNQGREETQYF. As DNA, the CDR3 is TGTGCCAGTAATCAGGGCAGGGAAGAGACCCAGTACTTC. The full variable domain, completed using reference TRBV19 and TRBJ2-5, is DGGITQSPKYLFRKEGQNVTLSCEQNLNHDAMYWYRQDPGQGLRLIYYSQIVNDFQKGDIAEGYSVSREKKESFPLTVTSAQKNPTAFYLCASNQGREETQYFGPGTRLLVL.

The V gene is TRBV10-3, the J gene TRBJ1-5; D not resolved. The CDR3 totals 13 residues. Germline-derived CDR1 and CDR2 are ENHRY and SYGVKD. V was clipped by 1 base and J by 5 bases, with 6 bases between them. The CDR3 loop reads CAISEFSDQPQHF. The CDR3 nucleotides are TGTGCCATCAGTGAGTTTTCCGATCAGCCCCAGCATTTT.